The sequence of this T cell receptor (beta chain) was determined in a study of blood T cell repertoires in COVID-19. Study in general: Collection of acute and convalescent COVID-19 samples took place in the United States, Italy and Spain.

The CDR3 consists of 13 residues. Looked up from germline, CDR1 is WNHNN and CDR2 is SYGVQD (reference sequence). V was trimmed by 3 bases and J by 2 bases, leaving 7 bases between them. Only in-frame clones appear in the TCRdb table, and some are missing; sequencing was by immunoSEQ multiplex PCR. The table records some 150,000 clones, roughly 87% of them present only once. The sample taken for sequencing was peripheral blood. The chain combines TRBV10-1 with TRBJ2-5; D unclear. This TCR derives from a woman aged 55-69 years who had recovered from COVID-19. For the CDR3, the DNA is TGCGCCAGCAGTGACCCCCTGCAAGAGACCCAGTACTTC. Residues: CASSDPLQETQYF.